This T cell receptor beta chain was recorded in a study of shared clonotypes between healthy human individuals. TCRdb keeps only in-frame clones here, not all; method: immunoSEQ multiplex PCR. The sample shows 2 million to 2.5 million clones, approximately 94% of them seen only once. On this clone: The antigen remains undetermined.

Study outcomes and limitations: The generation probabilities recorded for non-shared clonotypes fell below those of clonotypes shared by all four donors.

V lost 3 bases, J lost 4 bases, and 10 bases lay in between. Per the germline V gene, CDR1 is SGDLS and CDR2 is YYNGEE. CDR3 length: 13 amino acids. V gene TRBV9 combines with J gene TRBJ1-2; the D is unclear. Sequencing input: naive CD4+ T cells sorted from blood. The subset was: CD45RA+ positively selected. This receptor was taken from a man aged 18 to 29 in good health. The CDR3 sequence is CASSASDGYGYTF. The CDR3 bases are TGTGCCAGCAGCGCTTCGGACGGCTATGGCTACACCTTC.